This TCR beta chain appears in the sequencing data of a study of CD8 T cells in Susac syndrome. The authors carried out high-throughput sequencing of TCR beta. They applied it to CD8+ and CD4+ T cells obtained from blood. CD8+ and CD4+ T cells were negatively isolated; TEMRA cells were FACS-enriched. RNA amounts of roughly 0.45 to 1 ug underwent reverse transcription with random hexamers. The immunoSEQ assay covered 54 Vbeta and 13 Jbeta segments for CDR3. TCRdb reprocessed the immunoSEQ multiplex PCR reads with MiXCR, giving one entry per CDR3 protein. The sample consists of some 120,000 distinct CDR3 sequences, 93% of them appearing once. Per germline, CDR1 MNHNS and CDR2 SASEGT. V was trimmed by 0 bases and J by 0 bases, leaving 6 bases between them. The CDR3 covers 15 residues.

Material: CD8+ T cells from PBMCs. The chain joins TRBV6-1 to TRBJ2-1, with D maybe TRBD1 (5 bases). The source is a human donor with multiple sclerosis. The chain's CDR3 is CASSEAQGSYNEQFF. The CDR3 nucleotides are TGTGCCAGCAGTGAAGCTCAGGGCTCCTACAATGAGCAGTTCTTC.